The sequence of this T cell receptor beta chain was determined in a study of T cells in localized non-small cell lung cancer. The study, taken as a whole, reports: Of the top 100 tumor clones, median approximately 50 were in adjacent lung, about 26 among its top 100. Sequencing, confined to only one tumor region, leaves heterogeneity possible. Elevated circulating T cell density in blood was associated with longer overall survival. Highest T cell clonality was seen in uninvolved adjacent lung, surpassing that measured in tumor.

As regards this clone: Its specificity is not known.

The protocol was immunoSEQ multiplex PCR, while the TCRdb copy is restricted to in-frame clones and leaves out a portion. The table records roughly 38,000 clones, 86% of them present only once. This clonotype was sampled from a woman aged 18 to 55 with stage III lung adenocarcinoma. The input for sequencing was peripheral blood, taken before any cancer treatment.

In DNA, the CDR3 is TGTGCCAGCAGCCAGGGGACAGGGGGTTATGGCTACACCTTC. Translated, it gives CASSQGTGGYGYTF. The V call is TRBV9, the J call TRBJ1-2; 11 positions agree with TRBD1. The CDR3 contains 14 residues. The V gene's germline CDR1 is SGDLS and CDR2 YYNGEE. Trimming removed 4 bases from V and 5 bases from J; junction bases left unmatched: 4. Combining the CDR3 with reference TRBV9 and TRBJ1-2 gives the whole variable domain DSGVTQTPKHLITATGQRVTLRCSPRSGDLSVYWYQQSLDQGLQFLIQYYNGEERAKGNILERFSAQQFPDLHSELNLSSLELGDSALYFCASSQGTGGYGYTFGSGTRLTVV.